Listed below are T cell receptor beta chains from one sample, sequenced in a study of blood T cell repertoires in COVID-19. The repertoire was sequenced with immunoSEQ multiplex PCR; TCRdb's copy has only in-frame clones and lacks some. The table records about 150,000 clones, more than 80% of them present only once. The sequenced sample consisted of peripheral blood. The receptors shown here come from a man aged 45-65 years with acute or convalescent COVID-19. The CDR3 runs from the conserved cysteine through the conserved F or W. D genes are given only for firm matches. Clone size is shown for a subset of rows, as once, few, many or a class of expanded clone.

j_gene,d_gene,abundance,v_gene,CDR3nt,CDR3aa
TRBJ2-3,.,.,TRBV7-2,TGTGCCAGCAGTTTCAGACTGGTTTCTAGCACAGATACGCAGTATTTT,CASSFRLVSSTDTQYF
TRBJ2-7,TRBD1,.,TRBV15,TGTGCCACCAGCAGCACCGGGACAGGGATCGCCGAGCAGTACTTC,CATSSTGTGIAEQYF
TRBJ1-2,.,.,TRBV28,TGTGCCAGCAGTTTAGGGCCCTTCGGCGGCTACACCTTC,CASSLGPFGGYTF
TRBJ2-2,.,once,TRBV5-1,TGCGCCAGCAGCTTTCCGTCCGACACCGGGGAGCTGTTTTTT,CASSFPSDTGELFF
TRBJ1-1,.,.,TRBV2,TGTGCCAGCAGTTTCAACAGCTTTATCGGCACTGAAGCTTTCTTT,CASSFNSFIGTEAFF
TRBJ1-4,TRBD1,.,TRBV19,TGTGCCAGTAGTCTCCAGACAGGGGGAAAAAAACTGTTTTTT,CASSLQTGGKKLFF
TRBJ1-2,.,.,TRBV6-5,TGTGCCAGCAGCTTGGACAGCTACTATGGCTACACCTTC,CASSLDSYYGYTF
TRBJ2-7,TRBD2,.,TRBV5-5,TGTGCCAGCAGGCGTCTAGCGGGAAGGGCCTACGAGCAGTACTTC,CASRRLAGRAYEQYF
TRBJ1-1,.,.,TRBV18,TGTGCCAGCTCACCACCTGGCCAGGGGAACACTGAAGCTTTCTTT,CASSPPGQGNTEAFF
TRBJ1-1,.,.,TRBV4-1,TGCGCCAGCAGCGTTCGGACAGCCCCGAACACTGAAGCTTTCTTT,CASSVRTAPNTEAFF
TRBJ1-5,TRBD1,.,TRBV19,TGTGCCAGTAGTAAAGGACAGGGGATCAATCAGCCCCAGCATTTT,CASSKGQGINQPQHF
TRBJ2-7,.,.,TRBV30,TGTGCCTGGAGCACCGTCGGACTACAGCGTGCCTACGAGCAGTACTTC,CAWSTVGLQRAYEQYF
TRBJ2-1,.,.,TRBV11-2,TGTGCCAGCAGCTCGTCGAGGAGGAGCTCCTACAATGAGCAGTTCTTC,CASSSSRRSSYNEQFF
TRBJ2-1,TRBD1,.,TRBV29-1,TGCAGCGGAGTACAGGGGGCGTTCTACAATGAGCAGTTCTTC,CSGVQGAFYNEQFF
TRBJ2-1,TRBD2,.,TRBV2,TGTGCCAGCAGTGAATCCTTGGGACTAGCGGCCTCTCCGATGCAGTTCTTC,CASSESLGLAASPMQFF
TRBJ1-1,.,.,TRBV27,TGTGCCAGCAGTTTAAAACAGGTTAACACTGAAGCTTTCTTT,CASSLKQVNTEAFF
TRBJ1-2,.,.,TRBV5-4,TGTGCCAGCAGCCCGGGCTCGGGGAACTATGGCTACACCTTC,CASSPGSGNYGYTF
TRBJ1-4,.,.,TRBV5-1,TGCGCCAGCAGCCCATCAGGGGCGAATAATGAAAAACTGTTTTTT,CASSPSGANNEKLFF
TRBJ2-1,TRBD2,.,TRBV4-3,TGCGCCAGCAGCGAGCGGGGGCCGGTCAATGAGCAGTTCTTC,CASSERGPVNEQFF
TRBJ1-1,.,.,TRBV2,TGTGCCAGCAGTGCGGGACTGATGAACACTGAAGCTTTCTTT,CASSAGLMNTEAFF
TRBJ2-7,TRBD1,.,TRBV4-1,TGCGCCAGCAGCCAAGATTCCGGGACAGGGAGCTGGGAGCAGTACTTC,CASSQDSGTGSWEQYF
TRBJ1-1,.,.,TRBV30,TGTGCCTGGAGTCGGGGCGGGACGGTGAACACTGAAGCTTTCTTT,CAWSRGGTVNTEAFF
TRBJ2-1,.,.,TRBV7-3,TGTGCCAGCAGCCCACCTTCGCGCAATGAGCAGTTCTTC,CASSPPSRNEQFF
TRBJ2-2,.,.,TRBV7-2,TGTGCCAGCAGCTTGACCCCGGGCGGGGAGCTGTTTTTT,CASSLTPGGELFF
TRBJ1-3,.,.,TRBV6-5,TGTGCCAGCAGTTACAACAGTTACTCTGGAAACACCATATATTTT,CASSYNSYSGNTIYF
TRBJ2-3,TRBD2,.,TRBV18,TGTGCCAGCTCACCACCAGCTAGCGGGGGGGATACGCAGTATTTT,CASSPPASGGDTQYF
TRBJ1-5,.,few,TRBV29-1,TGCAGCCCAGAGGAGGGAGGAAATCAGCCCCAGCATTTT,CSPEEGGNQPQHF
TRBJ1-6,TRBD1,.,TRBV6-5,TGTGCCAGCAGGCGGACAGGTGCTAATTCACCCCTCCACTTT,CASRRTGANSPLHF
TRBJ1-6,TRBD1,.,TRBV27,TGTGCCAGCAGTTCCCTCGGACAGGGCCGAAATTCACCCCTCCACTTT,CASSSLGQGRNSPLHF
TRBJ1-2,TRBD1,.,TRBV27,TGTGCCAGCAGACCTCCAACAGGGGCCTATGGCTACACCTTC,CASRPPTGAYGYTF
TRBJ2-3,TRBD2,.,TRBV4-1,TGCGCCAGCAGCCAAGATGCGGGGGGCACAGATACGCAGTATTTT,CASSQDAGGTDTQYF
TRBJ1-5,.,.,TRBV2,TGTGCCAGCAGGGGGACATGGCGCAGCAATCAGCCCCAGCATTTT,CASRGTWRSNQPQHF
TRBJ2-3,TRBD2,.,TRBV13,TGTGCCAGCAGCTCGTTAGCGGGTATAAGCACAGATACGCAGTATTTT,CASSSLAGISTDTQYF
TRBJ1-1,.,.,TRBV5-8,TGTGCCAGCAGCTTGGATGGCGCGACAACCGCTGAAGCTTTCTTT,CASSLDGATTAEAFF
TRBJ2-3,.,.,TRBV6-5,TGTGCCAGCAGTTATCGTCGGGAGCACGATACGCAGTATTTT,CASSYRREHDTQYF
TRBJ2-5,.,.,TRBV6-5,TGTGCCAGCAGTTACTCGCCAGGGGCCACAAGGGCCCAGTACTTC,CASSYSPGATRAQYF
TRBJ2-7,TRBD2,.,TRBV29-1,TGCAGCGGGACTAGCGGGACTTACGAGCAGTACTTC,CSGTSGTYEQYF
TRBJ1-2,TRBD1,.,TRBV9,TGTGCCAGCAGCGACCGGGACAGGGAGTGGAACTATGGCTACACCTTC,CASSDRDREWNYGYTF
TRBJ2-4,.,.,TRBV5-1,TGCGCCAGCAGCTCCAGGGGAGGGGGGAACATTCAGTACTTC,CASSSRGGGNIQYF
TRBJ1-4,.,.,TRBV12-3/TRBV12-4,TGTGCCAGCAGTTTCCTGGGGGGGGCTGAACTGTTTTTT,CASSFLGGAELFF
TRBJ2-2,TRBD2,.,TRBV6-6,TGTGCCAGCATGGGGGGGTGGACCGGGGAGCTGTTTTTT,CASMGGWTGELFF
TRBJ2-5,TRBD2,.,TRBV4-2,TGTGCCAGCAGCCAAGGTCTAGCGGGGCCTCAGGAGACCCAGTACTTC,CASSQGLAGPQETQYF
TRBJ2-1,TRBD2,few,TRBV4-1,TGCGCCAGCAGCCCGGCTAGCGGGAGGGCCCTTAGCTCCTACAATGAGCAGTTCTTC,CASSPASGRALSSYNEQFF
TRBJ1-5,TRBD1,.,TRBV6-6,TGTGCCAGCAGTCTGGACAGGGTAGGCCAGCCCCAGCATTTT,CASSLDRVGQPQHF
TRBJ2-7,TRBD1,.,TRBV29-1,TGCAGCGTTGAGTTCGGACAGGGGTCCTACGAGCAGTACTTC,CSVEFGQGSYEQYF
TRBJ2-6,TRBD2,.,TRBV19,TGTGCCAGTAGTATGGGACTAGCTTCTGGGGCCAACGTCCTGACTTTC,CASSMGLASGANVLTF
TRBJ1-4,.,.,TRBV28,TGTGGATCAGGGGATTCTGCGGCTAATGAAAAACTGTTTTTT,CGSGDSAANEKLFF
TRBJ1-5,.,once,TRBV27,TGTGCCAGCAGTTTAGCGGGTAATAGTCAGCCCCAGCATTTT,CASSLAGNSQPQHF
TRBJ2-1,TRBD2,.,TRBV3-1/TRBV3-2,TGTGCCAGCAGCCAAGCCGGGACTAGCGTTAACAATGAGCAGTTCTTC,CASSQAGTSVNNEQFF
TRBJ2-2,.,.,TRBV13,TGTGCCAGCAGCCCTAACAGGGTAGGGGAGCTGTTTTTT,CASSPNRVGELFF
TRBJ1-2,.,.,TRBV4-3,TGCGCCAGCAGCCAACGGGGGGGCTATGGCTACACCTTC,CASSQRGGYGYTF
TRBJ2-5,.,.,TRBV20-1,TGCAGTGCTAGAGATCAGGGCCAGTACTTC,CSARDQGQYF
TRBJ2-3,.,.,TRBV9,TGTGCCAGCAGCGTATATGCCGAGGATACGCAGTATTTT,CASSVYAEDTQYF
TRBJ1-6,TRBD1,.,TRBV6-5,TGTGCCAGCAGTTACTCACAGGGGATCGGGTCACCCCTCCACTTT,CASSYSQGIGSPLHF
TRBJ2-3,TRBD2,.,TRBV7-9,TGTGCCAGCAGCCCTTCCGGGACTAGCGGGGTCACAGATACGCAGTATTTT,CASSPSGTSGVTDTQYF
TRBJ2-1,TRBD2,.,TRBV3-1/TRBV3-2,TGTGCCAGCAGCCATAGACTAGCAGCCTACAATGAGCAGTTCTTC,CASSHRLAAYNEQFF